This TCR beta chain derives from a study of control samples from healthy donors and cancer patients. The CDR3 is 15 amino acids. Germline loops: CDR1 KGHSH, CDR2 LQKENI. V shed 0 bases and J 7 bases; nucleotides not matched to a gene: 5. Profiled with immunoSEQ multiplex PCR; TCRdb holds only in-frame clones, not every one. The table has about 96,000 clones, about 92% seen once. Sequenced material: blood. The V and J genes are TRBV18 and TRBJ2-3; 9 bases align to TRBD2. The sequence was collected from a man younger than 30 in good health. The CDR3 reads CASSPPGGTSNTQYF. CDR3 nucleotide sequence: TGTGCCAGCTCACCACCTGGAGGGACTAGCAATACGCAGTATTTT.